Listed here are 10 T cell receptor beta chains from one sample, sequenced in a study of blood T cell repertoires in COVID-19. Only in-frame clones appear in the TCRdb table, and some are missing; sequencing was by immunoSEQ multiplex PCR. The profile shows roughly 90,000 clones, approximately 87% of them singletons. The source material was peripheral blood. These receptors originate from a human donor in a cohort sampled during active COVID-19.

This clone was detected once. As DNA, the CDR3 is TGTGCCAGCAGCGTAGAGCCAGGATACGAGCAGTACTTC. It is translated as CASSVEPGYEQYF. The chain uses TRBV9 and TRBJ2-7; no firm D call. With 0 bases removed from V and 4 bases from J, the gap between germline ends came to 8 bases. The CDR3 covers 13 residues. From germline, CDR1 is SGDLS and CDR2 YYNGEE.

The chain recombines TRBV9 with TRBJ2-1; no firm D call. CDR1 is SGDLS, CDR2 YYNGEE, per germline. The CDR3 has 12 residues. V shed 0 bases and J shed 9 bases, with 7 bases lying between them. The CDR3 region has the DNA TGTGCCAGCAGCGTAGAGCGAAGTGAGCAGTTCTTC. It codes for CASSVERSEQFF. The full variable domain, completed using reference TRBV9 and TRBJ2-1, is DSGVTQTPKHLITATGQRVTLRCSPRSGDLSVYWYQQSLDQGLQFLIQYYNGEERAKGNILERFSAQQFPDLHSELNLSSLELGDSALYFCASSVERSEQFFGPGTRLTVL.

This chain joins TRBV5-4 and TRBJ2-7; 7 bases line up with TRBD2. The CDR3 is made up of 16 amino acids. J lost 5 bases, V lost 0 bases, and 11 bases had no gene match. Germline CDR1 reads SGHNT; CDR2 reads YYREEE (reference sequence). CDR3: CASSLGVGGEGHEQYF. CDR3 sequence (DNA): TGTGCCAGCAGCTTGGGCGTTGGGGGGGAGGGCCACGAGCAGTACTTC.

The chain links TRBV7-9 to TRBJ2-2, with D unresolved. This CDR3 has 12 residues. Between the trimmed V and J ends, which lost 5 bases and 6 bases, there was a span of 7 bases. The germline V gene has CDR1 SEHNR and CDR2 FQNEAQ (reference sequence). The CDR3 loop is CASSGRPGELFF. CDR3 coding DNA: TGTGCCAGCAGCGGGCGTCCCGGGGAGCTGTTTTTT. The full variable domain, completed using reference TRBV7-9 and TRBJ2-2, is DTGVSQNPRHKITKRGQNVTFRCDPISEHNRLYWYRQTLGQGPEFLTYFQNEAQLEKSRLLSDRFSAERPKGSFSTLEIQRTEQGDSAMYLCASSGRPGELFFGEGSRLTVL.

The CDR3, as DNA: TGTGCCAGCAGTTCGGGACAGGGGAGTGATACGCAGTATTTT. Amino acid sequence: CASSSGQGSDTQYF. The J gene is TRBJ2-3, the V gene TRBV28; TRBD1 matches at 10 bases. J gave up 6 bases and V 4 bases, and 4 bases lay outside the gene matches. The CDR3 runs to 14 residues. Germline V gene sequence: CDR1 MDHEN, CDR2 SYDVKM. The entire variable domain, with the rest obtained from reference TRBV28 and TRBJ2-3, is as follows: DVKVTQSSRYLVKRTGEKVFLECVQDMDHENMFWYRQDPGLGLRLIYFSYDVKMKEKGDIPEGYSVSREKKERFSLILESASTNQTSMYLCASSSGQGSDTQYFGPGTRLTVL.

The chain employs TRBV7-2 and TRBJ2-3, with 9 bases lining up with TRBD2. V lost 6 bases, J lost 3 bases, and 10 bases stayed unmatched. CDR3 length: 16 residues. Germline assignment: CDR1 SGHTA and CDR2 FQGNSA. CDR3 DNA: TGTGCCAGCAGAGCTCCGGGACTAGCTACGACAGATACGCAGTATTTT. Translating it yields CASRAPGLATTDTQYF.

V and J are TRBV30 and TRBJ1-4, with D maybe TRBD1 (6 bases). From germline, CDR1 is GTSNPN and CDR2 SVGIG (reference sequence). The CDR3 covers 15 residues. V lost 2 bases and J 6 bases, leaving 16 bases between the germline ends. CDR3 region: CAWSRGSGRDEKLFF. The CDR3, as DNA: TGTGCCTGGAGTAGGGGGTCGGGGAGGGATGAAAAACTGTTTTTT.

The V call is TRBV29-1, the J call TRBJ2-1; TRBD2 aligns across 12 bases. Looked up from germline, CDR1 is SQVTM and CDR2 is ANQGSEA. The CDR3 sequence is 13 residues long. V shed 6 bases, J shed 5 bases, and the junction held 2 bases outside the gene matches. The CDR3 DNA reads TGCAGCGTCCGGACTAGCGGGAACAATGAGCAGTTCTTC. Its protein product is CSVRTSGNNEQFF.

The rearrangement links TRBV5-6 to TRBJ2-1, with D perhaps matching TRBD2 (5 bases). The ends were cut back, 1 base at V and 7 bases at J, with 9 bases in the middle. The V gene's germline CDR1 is SGHDT and CDR2 YYEEEE. The CDR3 length is 13 residues. The CDR3 DNA reads as TGTGCCAGCAGCTTGACTAGAAGGAATGAGCAGTTCTTC. Amino acid sequence: CASSLTRRNEQFF.

This chain uses TRBV7-3 with TRBJ1-1, with 9 bases that match TRBD1. Germline lookup yields CDR1 SGHTA and CDR2 FQGTGA. Trimming took 3 bases from V and 1 from J; bases not matched to a gene: 0. This CDR3 region has 14 residues. CDR3 protein: CASSLDRGNTEAFF. The DNA of the CDR3 is TGTGCCAGCAGCTTGGACAGGGGGAACACTGAAGCTTTCTTT.